This record covers a single T cell receptor (beta chain). What antigen it recognizes has not been identified. No base quality values were provided; no much bigger clone lies one nucleotide off. The cohort comprised 710 or so healthy bone marrow donors. At the time of sampling, all cohort members were nominally healthy, though unrecorded immune exposures were likely present. The donor tested CMV seronegative, placing the donor among the 350 or so seronegative members of the cohort. Each donor provided a peripheral blood sample, and peripheral blood mononuclear cells were used for TCR beta sequencing. The Qiagen DNeasy Blood Extraction Kit was used to extract genomic DNA from the blood cell samples. This sample is drawn from a study of cytomegalovirus exposure and HLA in healthy donors listed by TCRdb under 2017. Regarding the research as a whole: An earlier analysis of some 600 of the donors reported 250 to 300 Gb of sequence data and around 120 million unique TCR beta sequences obtained from 180 million or so T cells. An early release that covered fewer than 800 HLA-typed donors contained 250 to 350 gigabases of sequencing data and around 80 million unique TCR sequences. Alongside the repertoire data, information on donor age, sex, ethnicity and CMV serostatus was compiled. The number of typed donors differed by locus: 629-630 for A, B, C, DRB1 and DQB1; 500 to 550 for DQA1; some 610 for DPA1; and roughly 450 for DPB1. The study aimed to test whether signatures of past pathogen exposure could be identified by cataloging public T cell receptors. Of the roughly 400 genotyped donors, approximately 80% fell in the genetic ancestry cluster associated with self-reported Caucasian donors. A later genetic analysis took genome-wide SNP genotypes for about 55% of the roughly 700 donors and used that subset as a discovery cohort. All discovery cohort repertoires had been generated on a single sequencing platform. HLA typing included class I and class II loci at four-digit resolution. Using immunosequencing, the study profiled T cell repertoires from roughly 650 subjects and related those repertoires to cytomegalovirus serostatus. Rather than using new phenotypic data, the later analysis identified candidate immune exposures from TCR beta sequences and from how often those sequences occurred across donors. In a later analysis, previously published TCR beta repertoires from more than 500 donors were re-analyzed and high-resolution HLA genotyping was added so that TCR occurrence patterns could be studied. Roughly 5 DR-DQ haplotypes were treated as single units for association and clustering because of strong linkage in the cohort. To predict cytomegalovirus infection status, the study combined high-throughput TCR immunosequencing, statistical association of individual TCRs with disease status, and machine learning. To decide whether each TCR beta V gene segment behaved as functional or pseudogenic, an earlier analysis of some 600 of the donors relied on high-throughput TCR beta sequencing. On average, 235,054 unique TCR beta nucleotide sequences were sequenced per donor among more than 350 genotyped donors of the cohort, with about 19% of those sequences being non-productive. Along with the approximately 700-subject first cohort, a separate validation cohort of over a hundred different subjects was used. What the study reported, not specific to this receptor: Some IMGT-functional V segments, including TRBV6-2 and TRBV6-3, could not be distinguished by the 87-base-pair reads and were therefore excluded. A later analysis found that HLA-associated TCR beta chains were more clonally expanded and had lower generation probabilities than equally common non-associated chains. A later genetic analysis reported fewer N-insertions in productive TCRs among donors in an Asian-associated ancestry cluster than the approximately 700-donor mean. In a later analysis, around 15,000 TCR beta sequences were associated with specific HLA alleles at a false discovery rate of 0.05. The classifier was reported to diagnose cytomegalovirus status with high specificity and sensitivity in both the original cohort and the validation cohort. Across donors, most TCR sequences were observed very rarely, whereas some public TCRs were present in many individuals. In vitro tests confirmed that a few of the cytomegalovirus-associated TCR beta chains recognize cytomegalovirus antigens. A later analysis reported that several top co-occurrence clusters appeared linked to parvovirus B19, influenza, CMV and Epstein-Barr virus. CMV serostatus was the only immune exposure information available for the cohort. Because counts were too low, roughly 16 rarely observed V segments, including chromosome 9 orphons, were excluded from the earlier analysis of 587 of the donors. The sequencing pipeline was judged likely to have produced a cluster of highly shared sequence variants as a technical artifact. Correlated functional status among segregating V segments might reflect linkage disequilibrium, but an unknown experimental factor could not be ruled out. Only TCR beta chains were sequenced in this cohort, and the absence of alpha or paired-chain data limited detectable features. Because HLA typing was unavailable for some donors at each locus, only the typed subset was used in association tests. The authors suggested that the approach could potentially be extended to other disease states and immunological phenotypes. A further reported finding was that TCR beta sequences accurately predicted the HLA-A and HLA-B alleles for most subjects in the first cohort. Presence/absence analyses assumed roughly uniform sequencing depth across donors, an assumption that may not hold. A total of some 180 TCR beta chains were listed by the study as associated with cytomegalovirus. V-gene and J-gene trimming of TCR beta chains was associated with a missense DCLRE1C variant in a later genetic analysis, and the association was replicated in an independent cohort. A later analysis found that TCR association rates varied across HLA loci, with DRB1 alleles showing the most associated TCRs and HLA-C alleles the fewest. A later analysis found that most CMV-associated TCR beta chains appeared HLA-restricted, with HLA associations seemingly driven largely by CMV exposure. Assigning TCR associations to individual alleles was difficult when HLA alleles, especially DR and DQ, strongly co-occurred. In an earlier analysis of roughly 560 of the donors, most TCR beta V segments were observed in productive rearrangements about 87% or about 30% of the time, broadly matching IMGT annotations.

CDR1 SGHVS and CDR2 FQNEAQ are derived from the germline V gene. The CDR3 runs 16 amino acids, cysteine and phenylalanine included. The CDR3 DNA has 48 bases and is translated from base 1. The germline V end is reduced by 6 bases and the J end by 0 bases; junction bases left unmatched: 7. Library preparation employed the immunoSEQ multiplex PCR assay. For the multiplex PCR, a mixture combining 60 forward primers for TCR Vbeta segments and 13 reverse primers for TCR Jbeta segments was used. Amplification of the CDR3 region of rearranged TCR beta genes was performed with a multiplex PCR assay on genomic DNA. On the Illumina HiSeq System, the amplified TCR beta libraries were sequenced as 87-base-pair reads. For the original study's pipeline: In a later analysis, 77 million or so unique TCR beta chains were counted across the 690 or so repertoires, and around 10 million of these chains were shared by at least two donors. A nearest-neighbor algorithm error-corrected the raw reads and collapsed the reads into unique sequences, merging closely related sequences to remove PCR and sequencing errors. V, D and J gene segments were assigned by aligning CDR3 sequences to IMGT reference sequences. Each retained sequence needed at least a six-nucleotide match to both a V gene segment and a J gene segment. A rearrangement was called productive if the CDR3 had no stop codons and remained in frame with V and J, and every other rearrangement was called non-productive. CDR3 was defined by IMGT convention, running from the second conserved V-encoded cysteine to the conserved J-encoded phenylalanine. The earlier analysis of about 590 of the donors excluded sequences that lacked an unambiguous match to a single V gene segment. An earlier analysis of fewer than 650 of the donors classified V segments as functional when productive rearrangements were above 56.7% and as segregating when the standard deviation between donors was above 5%. A statistical classification framework was built for diagnosing cytomegalovirus status from the catalog of TCR beta chain sequences. A later analysis assigned V and J genes by comparing TCR nucleotide sequences with IMGT/GENE-DB human TR gene sequences. A later analysis assigned CDR3 sequences and most-parsimonious VDJ recombination scenarios with the TCRdist pipeline. A later analysis defined each TCR beta chain by its CDR3 amino acid sequence plus V-gene family, and excluded reads lacking a unique V-gene family. As a way to deal with suspected cross-contamination and a sequencing artifact, a later analysis dropped roughly 600 nucleotide sequences that were highly shared and had low generation probability. In a later analysis, a clonal expansion index was calculated for each public chain from normalized within-repertoire ranks of inferred template counts. Generation probabilities in a later analysis came from a VDJ recombination model fitted to out-of-frame rearrangements, and those results were checked against IGoR. In a later analysis, hypergeometric tests were used to score TCR-TCR, TCR-HLA and TCR-CMV co-occurrence, with a repertoire-size bias correction applied to TCR pairs. False discovery rates were estimated in a later analysis by permuting HLA or CMV assignments 20 times. In a later analysis, co-occurring TCRs were grouped using DBSCAN, with TCRdist sequence similarity added in when clustering inside HLA-allele-positive subsets. Repertoires with fewer than 30,000 or more than 120,000 public chains, plus five repertoires with anomalous nucleotide sharing, were excluded from co-occurrence clustering. TCRdb provides this immuneACCESS table in a form limited to in-frame rearrangements. Some clones are lacking; in checked studies, under half of them reflect an unresolved V gene, and why the rest are absent is not known. V, J and clone size are those of that table, while D and trimming were read from the DNA. For this sample the table gives 150,000 to 200,000 clones, of which about 85% were detected only once. Jointly, the top ten make up 1.6% of the sample.

This chain joins TRBV7-8 to TRBJ1-5, with 8 bases matching TRBD1. Sequenced input: PBMCs. The origin of this receptor is a woman between 45 and 60 years old in good health and CMV-seronegative. CDR3 reads: CASSHADRDSNQPQHF. The DNA reads as follows: TGTGCCAGCAGTCACGCGGACAGGGATAGCAATCAGCCCCAGCATTTT.